This T cell receptor (beta chain) was identified during a study of neoadjuvant nivolumab and ipilimumab in lung cancer. CDR1 and CDR2 from the germline V gene are SGHTA and FQGNSA. Trimming stripped 0 bases from V and 4 bases from J, with 3 bases between. The CDR3 sequence is 12 residues long. Data came from immunoSEQ multiplex PCR; TCRdb stores just in-frame clones and leaves some out. This table has tens of thousands of clones, roughly 84% appearing once. The sequenced sample was peripheral blood, obtained before neoadjuvant nivolumab, alone or with ipilimumab. This sequence joins TRBV7-2 and TRBJ1-2; D is ambiguous. The sequence was collected from an adult with non-small cell lung cancer. This CDR3 is CASSLASYGYTF. The CDR3 DNA sequence: TGTGCCAGCAGCTTAGCTAGCTATGGCTACACCTTC.